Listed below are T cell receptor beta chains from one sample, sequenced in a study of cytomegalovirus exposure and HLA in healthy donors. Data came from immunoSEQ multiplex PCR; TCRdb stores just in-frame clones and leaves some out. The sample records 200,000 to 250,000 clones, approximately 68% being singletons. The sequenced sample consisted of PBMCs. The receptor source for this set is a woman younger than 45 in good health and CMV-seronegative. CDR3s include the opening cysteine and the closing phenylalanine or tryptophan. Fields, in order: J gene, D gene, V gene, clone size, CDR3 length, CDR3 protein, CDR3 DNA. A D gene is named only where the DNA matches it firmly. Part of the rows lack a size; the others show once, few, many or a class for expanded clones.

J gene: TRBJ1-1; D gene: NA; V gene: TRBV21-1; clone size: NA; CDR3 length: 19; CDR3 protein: CASSKGLGGLIDENTEAFF; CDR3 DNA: TGTGCCAGCAGCAAAGGGTTAGGCGGACTAATCGATGAGAACACTGAAGCTTTCTTT
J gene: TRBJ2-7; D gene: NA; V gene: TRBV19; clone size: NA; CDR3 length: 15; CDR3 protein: CASSLSGREVNEQYF; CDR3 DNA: TGTGCCAGTAGCCTAAGCGGCAGGGAGGTAAACGAGCAGTACTTC
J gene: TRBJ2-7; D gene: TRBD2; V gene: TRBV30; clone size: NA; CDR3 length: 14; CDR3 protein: CAWRPGLVSHEQYF; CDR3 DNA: TGTGCCTGGAGGCCGGGACTAGTCTCCCACGAGCAGTACTTC
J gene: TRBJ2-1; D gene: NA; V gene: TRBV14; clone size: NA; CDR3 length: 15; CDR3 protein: CASSQDHGPGNEQFF; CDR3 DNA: TGTGCCAGCAGCCAAGATCATGGTCCCGGCAATGAGCAGTTCTTC
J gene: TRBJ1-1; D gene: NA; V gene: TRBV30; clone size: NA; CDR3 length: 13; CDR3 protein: CAWSGGDYTEAFF; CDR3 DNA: TGTGCCTGGAGTGGTGGGGACTACACTGAAGCTTTCTTT
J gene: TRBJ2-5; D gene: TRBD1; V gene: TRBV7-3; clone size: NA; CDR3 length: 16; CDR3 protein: CASSVGTGGESETQYF; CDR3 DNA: TGTGCCAGCAGCGTCGGGACAGGGGGCGAATCGGAGACCCAGTACTTC
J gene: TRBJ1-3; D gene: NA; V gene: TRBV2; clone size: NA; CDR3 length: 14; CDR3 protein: CASSEQAGRNTIYF; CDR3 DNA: TGTGCCAGCAGTGAACAGGCAGGAAGAAACACCATATATTTT
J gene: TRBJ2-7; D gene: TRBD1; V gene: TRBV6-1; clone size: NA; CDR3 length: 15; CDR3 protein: CASSNSGTGLYEQYF; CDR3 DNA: TGTGCCAGCAGTAATTCCGGGACAGGACTCTACGAGCAGTACTTC
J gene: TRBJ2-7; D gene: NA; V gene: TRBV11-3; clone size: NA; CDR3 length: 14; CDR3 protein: CASSPGPGSREQYF; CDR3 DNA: TGTGCCAGCAGCCCCGGGCCTGGGAGTCGGGAGCAGTACTTC
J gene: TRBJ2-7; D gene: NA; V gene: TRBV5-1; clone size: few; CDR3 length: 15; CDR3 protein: CASSAQGPEDYEQYF; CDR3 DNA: TGCGCCAGCAGCGCACAGGGACCCGAGGACTACGAGCAGTACTTC
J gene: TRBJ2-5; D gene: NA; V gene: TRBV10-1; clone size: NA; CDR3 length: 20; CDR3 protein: CASSEPETTPVKGDQETQYF; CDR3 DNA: TGCGCCAGCAGTGAGCCCGAAACCACACCAGTTAAGGGGGACCAAGAGACCCAGTACTTC
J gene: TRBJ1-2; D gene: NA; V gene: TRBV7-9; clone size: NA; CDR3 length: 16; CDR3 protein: CSSSPEGGGSNYGYTF; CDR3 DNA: TGTTCCAGCAGCCCAGAGGGAGGGGGTAGTAACTATGGCTACACCTTC
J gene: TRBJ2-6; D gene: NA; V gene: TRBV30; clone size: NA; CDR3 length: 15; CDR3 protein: CAWSVSVSGANVLTF; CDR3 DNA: TGTGCCTGGAGTGTATCGGTGTCTGGGGCCAACGTCCTGACTTTC
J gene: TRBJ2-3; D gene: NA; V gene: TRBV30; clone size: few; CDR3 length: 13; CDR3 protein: CAWSVGDGDTQYF; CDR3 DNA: TGTGCCTGGAGTGTAGGAGATGGGGATACGCAGTATTTT
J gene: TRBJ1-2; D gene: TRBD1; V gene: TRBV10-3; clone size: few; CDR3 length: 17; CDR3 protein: CAIRGQNLSYSNYGYTF; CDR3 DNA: TGTGCCATCAGGGGACAGAACCTATCATACTCTAACTATGGCTACACCTTC
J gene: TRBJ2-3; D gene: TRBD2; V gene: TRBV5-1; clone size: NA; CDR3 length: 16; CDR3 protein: CASSLAGTSGAITQYF; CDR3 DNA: TGCGCCAGCAGCTTGGCCGGGACTAGCGGGGCGATTACGCAGTATTTT
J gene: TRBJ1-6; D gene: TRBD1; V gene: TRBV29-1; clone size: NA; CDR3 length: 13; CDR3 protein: CSVGAGGDSPLHF; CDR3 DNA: TGCAGCGTTGGGGCAGGGGGCGATTCACCCCTCCACTTT
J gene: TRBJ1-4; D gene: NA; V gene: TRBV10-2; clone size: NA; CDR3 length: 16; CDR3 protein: CASSELAFEHEEKLFF; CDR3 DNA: TGCGCCAGCAGTGAGTTAGCTTTCGAACATGAGGAAAAACTGTTTTTT
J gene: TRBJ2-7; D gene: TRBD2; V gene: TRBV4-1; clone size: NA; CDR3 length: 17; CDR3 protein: CASSQASLGLVSYEQYF; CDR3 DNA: TGCGCCAGCAGCCAAGCCTCTTTAGGACTAGTTTCTTACGAGCAGTACTTC
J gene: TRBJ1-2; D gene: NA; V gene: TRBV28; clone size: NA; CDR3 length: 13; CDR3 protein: CASTLPRGYGYTF; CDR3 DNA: TGTGCCAGCACTTTACCACGGGGCTATGGCTACACCTTC
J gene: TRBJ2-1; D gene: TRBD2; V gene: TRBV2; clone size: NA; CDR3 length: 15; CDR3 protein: CASTAGPSGAAEQFF; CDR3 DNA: TGTGCCAGCACAGCCGGACCTAGCGGAGCCGCTGAGCAGTTCTTC
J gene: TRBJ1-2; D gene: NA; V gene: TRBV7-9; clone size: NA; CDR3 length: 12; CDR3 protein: CASGDYNYGYTF; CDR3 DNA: TGTGCCAGCGGAGATTATAACTATGGCTACACCTTC
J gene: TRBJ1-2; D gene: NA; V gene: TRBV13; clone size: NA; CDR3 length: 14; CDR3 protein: CASSLERGVEGYTF; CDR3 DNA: TGTGCCAGCAGCTTAGAACGGGGGGTCGAAGGCTACACCTTC
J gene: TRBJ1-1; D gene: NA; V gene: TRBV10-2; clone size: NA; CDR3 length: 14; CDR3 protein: CASSDFGGNTEAFF; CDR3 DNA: TGCGCCAGCAGTGACTTCGGTGGGAACACTGAAGCTTTCTTT
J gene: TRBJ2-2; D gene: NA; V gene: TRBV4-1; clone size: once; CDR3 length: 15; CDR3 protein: CASSLRAANTGELFF; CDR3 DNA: TGCGCCAGCAGCCTGAGGGCAGCCAACACCGGGGAGCTGTTTTTT
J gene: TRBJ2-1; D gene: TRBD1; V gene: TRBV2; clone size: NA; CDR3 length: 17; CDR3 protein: CASSITLLGQHYNEQFF; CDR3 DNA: TGTGCCAGCAGTATTACTCTCCTGGGACAGCATTACAATGAGCAGTTCTTC
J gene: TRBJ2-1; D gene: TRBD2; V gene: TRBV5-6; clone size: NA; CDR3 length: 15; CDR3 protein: CASSLTSGGYNEQFF; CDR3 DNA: TGTGCCAGCAGCTTGACTAGCGGGGGGTACAATGAGCAGTTCTTC
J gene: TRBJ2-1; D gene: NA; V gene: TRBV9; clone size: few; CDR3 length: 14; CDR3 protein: CASSVFEGEGEQFF; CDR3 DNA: TGTGCCAGCAGCGTATTTGAGGGGGAGGGTGAGCAGTTCTTC
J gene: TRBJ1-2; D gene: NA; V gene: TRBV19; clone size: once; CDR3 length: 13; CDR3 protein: CASSIGSRNGYTF; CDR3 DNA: TGTGCCAGTAGTATAGGAAGCAGGAATGGCTACACCTTC
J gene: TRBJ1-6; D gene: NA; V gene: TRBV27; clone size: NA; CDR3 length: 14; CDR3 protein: CASSLRQFNSPLHF; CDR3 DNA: TGTGCCAGCAGTTTACGCCAGTTTAATTCACCCCTCCACTTT
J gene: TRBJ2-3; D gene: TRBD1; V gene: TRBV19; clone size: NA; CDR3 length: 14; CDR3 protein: CASISRGHQDTQYF; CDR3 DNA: TGTGCCAGTATCTCCAGGGGGCATCAAGATACGCAGTATTTT
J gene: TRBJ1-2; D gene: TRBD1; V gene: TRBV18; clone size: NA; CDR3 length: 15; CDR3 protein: CASSHPGQGSYGYTF; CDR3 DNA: TGTGCCAGCTCACACCCGGGACAGGGCAGCTATGGCTACACCTTC
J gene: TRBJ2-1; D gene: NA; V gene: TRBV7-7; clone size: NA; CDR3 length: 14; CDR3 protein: CASSLVVAGSEQFF; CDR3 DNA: TGTGCTAGCAGCTTAGTGGTCGCAGGGTCTGAGCAGTTCTTC
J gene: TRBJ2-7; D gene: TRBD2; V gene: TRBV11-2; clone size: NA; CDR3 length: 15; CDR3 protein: CASSLEPGGGYEQYF; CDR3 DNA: TGTGCCAGCAGCTTAGAGCCCGGCGGGGGTTACGAGCAGTACTTC
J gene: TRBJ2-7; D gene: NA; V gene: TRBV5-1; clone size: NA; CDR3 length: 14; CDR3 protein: CASSLAGRSYEQYF; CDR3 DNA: TGCGCCAGCAGCTTGGCCGGTCGGAGCTACGAGCAGTACTTC
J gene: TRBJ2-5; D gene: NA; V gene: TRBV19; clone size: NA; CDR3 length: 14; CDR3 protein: CASSGGGWSETQYF; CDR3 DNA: TGTGCCAGTAGTGGCGGTGGGTGGTCAGAGACCCAGTACTTC
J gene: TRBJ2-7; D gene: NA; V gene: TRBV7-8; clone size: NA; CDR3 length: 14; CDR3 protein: CASSRGGTAYEQYF; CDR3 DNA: TGTGCCAGCAGCCGAGGAGGGACAGCCTACGAGCAGTACTTC
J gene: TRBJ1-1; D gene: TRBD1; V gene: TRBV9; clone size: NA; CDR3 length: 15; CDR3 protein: CASSASGTANTEAFF; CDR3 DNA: TGTGCCAGCAGCGCATCCGGGACAGCGAACACTGAAGCTTTCTTT
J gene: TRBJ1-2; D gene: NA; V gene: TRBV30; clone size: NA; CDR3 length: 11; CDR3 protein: CALTGRYGYTF; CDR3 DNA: TGTGCCTTGACAGGACGCTATGGCTACACCTTC
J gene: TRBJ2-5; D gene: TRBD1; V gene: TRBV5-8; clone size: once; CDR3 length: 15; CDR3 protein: CASSDLQGAGETQYF; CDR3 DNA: TGTGCCAGCAGCGATCTACAGGGGGCAGGAGAGACCCAGTACTTC
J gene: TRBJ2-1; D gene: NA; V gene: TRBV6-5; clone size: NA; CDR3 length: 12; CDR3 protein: CASSPRNNEQFF; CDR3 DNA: TGTGCCAGCAGCCCCCGTAACAATGAGCAGTTCTTC